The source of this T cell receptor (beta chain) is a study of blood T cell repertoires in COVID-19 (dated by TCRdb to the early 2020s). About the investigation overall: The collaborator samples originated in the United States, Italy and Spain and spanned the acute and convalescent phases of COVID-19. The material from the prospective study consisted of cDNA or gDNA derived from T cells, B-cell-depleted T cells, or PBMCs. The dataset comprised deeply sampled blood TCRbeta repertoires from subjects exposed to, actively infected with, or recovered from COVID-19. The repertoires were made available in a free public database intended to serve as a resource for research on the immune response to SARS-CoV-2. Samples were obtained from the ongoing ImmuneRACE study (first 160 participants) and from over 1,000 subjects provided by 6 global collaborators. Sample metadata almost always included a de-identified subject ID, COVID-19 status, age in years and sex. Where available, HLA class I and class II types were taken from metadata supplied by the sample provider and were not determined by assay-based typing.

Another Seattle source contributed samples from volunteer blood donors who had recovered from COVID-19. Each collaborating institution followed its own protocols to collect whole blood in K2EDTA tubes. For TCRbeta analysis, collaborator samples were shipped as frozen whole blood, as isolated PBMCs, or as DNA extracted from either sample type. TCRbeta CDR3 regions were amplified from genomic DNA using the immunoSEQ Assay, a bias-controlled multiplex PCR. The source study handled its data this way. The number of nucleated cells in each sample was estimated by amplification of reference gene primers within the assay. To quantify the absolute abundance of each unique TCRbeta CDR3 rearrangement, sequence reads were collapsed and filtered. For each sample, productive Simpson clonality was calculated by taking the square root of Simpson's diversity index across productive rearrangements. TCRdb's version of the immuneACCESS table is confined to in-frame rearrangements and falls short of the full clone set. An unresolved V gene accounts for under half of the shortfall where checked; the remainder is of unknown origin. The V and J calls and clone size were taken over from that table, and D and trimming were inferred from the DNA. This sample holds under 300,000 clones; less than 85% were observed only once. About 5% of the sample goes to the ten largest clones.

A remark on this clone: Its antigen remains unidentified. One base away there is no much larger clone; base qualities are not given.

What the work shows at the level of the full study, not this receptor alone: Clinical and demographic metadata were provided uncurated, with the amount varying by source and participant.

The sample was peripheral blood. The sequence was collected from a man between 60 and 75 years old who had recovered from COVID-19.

The sequenced DNA: TGTGCCAGCAGCTTAGGCGGGGCGGTCGGGGATACGCAGTATTTT. This yields the protein CASSLGGAVGDTQYF. The rearrangement joined TRBV7-7 to TRBJ2-3; a tentative D call is TRBD2 (6 bases match). Taken from the germline V gene (reference sequence), the CDR1 and CDR2 loops are SSHAT and FNYEAQ. Deletion took 1 base off V and 6 bases off J, with a span of 14 bases between the germline ends. From cysteine to phenylalanine, the CDR3 is 15 amino acids long. The read is trimmed to its CDR3 DNA, 45 bases read in frame from base 1. Reference TRBV7-7 and TRBJ2-3 proteins supply the regions before and after the CDR3; the full variable domain is: GAGVSQSPRYKVTKRGQDVTLRCDPISSHATLYWYQQALGQGPEFLTYFNYEAQPDKSGLPSDRFSAERPEGSISTLTIQRTEQRDSAMYRCASSLGGAVGDTQYFGPGTRLTVL.